The T cell receptor (beta chain) described here comes from a study of healthy donors' naive CD4 and CD8 T cells. Study-wide points: Chains were not paired, since alpha and beta were sequenced in bulk. Possible naive T cell homeostatic proliferation bias remained unaddressed. Reportedly, most V and J gene segments showed naive CD4+ versus CD8+ bias.

Starting from approximately 500 ng of total RNA, TCR libraries were made with linear amplification. TCRdb reanalysed the reads using MiXCR and keeps one entry per CDR3 protein. Here the sample spans approximately 180,000 distinct CDR3 sequences, about 70% being singletons. Points on this clonotype: Its matching antigen is unknown.

CD4+CD8-CD45RO-CD45RA+ cells were naive CD4+; CD8+CD4-CD45RA+CD27bright cells were naive CD8+. V was clipped by 7 bases and J by 0 bases; unmatched bases: 3. The CDR3 runs to 13 residues. Germline assignment: CDR1 SQVTM and CDR2 ANQGSEA. This TCR came from a pool of human donors in good health; the sample pools cells from several healthy donors. V usage is TRBV29-1 and J usage is TRBJ2-7, with 10 bases fitting TRBD2. Material for sequencing was naive CD4+ and CD8+ T cells sorted from blood, pooled from several donors. The DNA for the CDR3 is TGCAGCGCCACTAGCGGGAACTCCTACGAGCAGTACTTC. Translating gives CSATSGNSYEQYF.